The 28 T cell receptor beta chains reported below all come from one sample, sequenced in a study of spatial heterogeneity in lung cancer. TCRdb analysed the 5' RACE reads with MiXCR anew, one entry per CDR3 protein. The profile shows a few thousand distinct CDR3 sequences, 28% of them singletons. Time point: sample taken at primary tumor resection. Frozen PBMC, nontumor lung or tumor provided whole RNA, which was sequenced unsorted. Source: PBMCs, taken at surgery. The receptor source for this set is a male donor with early-stage non-small cell lung cancer.

V and J are TRBV12-3 or TRBV12-4 and TRBJ2-5; D not certain. The CDR3 loop spans 11 amino acids. V was clipped by 9 bases and J by 4 bases, with 9 bases between them. The CDR3 reads CARIWGETQYF. The CDR3 DNA is TGTGCCAGGATATGGGGAGAGACCCAGTACTTC.

This clonotype is judged medium-sized. The chain uses TRBV10-2 and TRBJ2-1; D is perhaps TRBD2 (5 bases). The V end lost 0 bases, the J end lost 8 bases, and 8 bases lay between the germline ends. In germline, CDR1 is WSHSY, CDR2 SAAADI. The CDR3 length is 13 residues. CDR3: CASSESFGDEQFF. In DNA, the CDR3 is TGCGCCAGCAGTGAGTCGTTCGGGGATGAGCAGTTCTTC.

This clonotype was seen ten or more times. V gene TRBV6-2 or TRBV6-3 combines with J gene TRBJ2-7, with a possible D match to TRBD2 (5 bases). CDR1 MNHEY and CDR2 SVGEGT come from the germline V gene. CDR3 length: 13 amino acids. The V and J ends lost 5 bases and 3 bases respectively, with 11 bases between them. The CDR3 reads CASSTRLYYEQYF. In DNA form, the CDR3 reads TGTGCCAGCAGTACAAGACTATACTACGAGCAGTACTTC.

The V gene is TRBV10-3, the J gene TRBJ2-3; no clear D gene. Germline-derived CDR1 and CDR2 are ENHRY and SYGVKD. Trimming shortened V by 10 bases and J by 1 base, and 6 bases separated the two germline ends. The CDR3 has 11 residues. The CDR3 DNA reads as TGTGCCACAGAGGGCACAGATACGCAGTATTTT. As protein: CATEGTDTQYF.

This clonotype ranks as medium-sized. This chain uses TRBV18 with TRBJ2-1; D is undetermined. Germline lookup yields CDR1 KGHSH and CDR2 LQKENI. The ends were cut back, 2 bases at V and 6 bases at J, with 5 bases in the middle. The CDR3 is 12 amino acids. The chain's CDR3 is CASSPRSNEQFF. The CDR3 region has the DNA TGTGCCAGCTCACCAAGGAGCAATGAGCAGTTCTTC.

By frequency in the sample, this clonotype is large. The rearrangement links TRBV7-2 to TRBJ2-5; 8 bases agree with TRBD2. Germline-derived CDR1 and CDR2 are SGHTA and FQGNSA. The CDR3 contains 12 residues. V gave up 6 bases and J gave up 3 bases; unmatched junction bases: 0. The CDR3 region has the DNA TGTGCCAGCAGTAGCGGGGAAGAGACCCAGTACTTC. Protein product: CASSSGEETQYF.

This clonotype occurred once. The chain has TRBV3-1 and TRBJ1-3; no reliable D call. There are 15 residues in the CDR3. Germline-derived CDR1 and CDR2 are LGHDT and YNNKEL (reference sequence). The V and J ends lost 4 bases and 0 bases respectively, with 10 bases between them. The CDR3 protein is CASSRTASSGNTIYF. As DNA, the CDR3 is TGTGCCAGCAGCCGAACAGCTTCCTCTGGAAACACCATATATTTT.

This clonotype counts as medium-sized. V gene TRBV20-1 combines with J gene TRBJ2-7; 14 bases fit TRBD2. CDR3 length: 17 amino acids. V shed 3 bases and J 2 bases; nucleotides not matched to a gene: 9. Germline V gene lookup returns CDR1 DFQATT and CDR2 SNEGSKA (reference sequence). The CDR3 reads CSASSGTSGSHTYEQYF. The CDR3 nucleotides are TGCAGTGCTAGTTCCGGGACTAGCGGGAGCCATACCTACGAGCAGTACTTC.

In its sample, this clonotype was seen a few times. The chain combines TRBV6-2 or TRBV6-3 with TRBJ1-5; D possibly corresponds to TRBD1 (6 bases). Germline CDR1 and CDR2: MNHEY and SVGEGT. The CDR3 consists of 16 residues. Between the trimmed V and J ends, which lost 2 bases and 4 bases, there was a span of 15 bases. Here the CDR3 reads CASSYLGGRRNQPQHF. CDR3 sequence (DNA): TGTGCCAGCAGTTACCTCGGGGGCCGGAGAAATCAGCCCCAGCATTTT.

Written as DNA, the CDR3 is TGCAGTGCTAGAGACCCCCACAGTCTCTCCTACGAGCAGTACTTC. Its protein is CSARDPHSLSYEQYF. The J gene is TRBJ2-7, the V gene TRBV20-1; D is uncertain. This CDR3 contains 15 residues. The V end was cut by 0 bases, the J end by 0 bases, with 12 bases between. Germline V gene lookup returns CDR1 DFQATT and CDR2 SNEGSKA (reference sequence).

Many counts were recorded for this clonotype. The rearrangement links TRBV7-2 to TRBJ1-2, with TRBD1 as a possible D gene (5 bases). Germline CDR1 and CDR2: SGHTA and FQGNSA. V lost 0 bases, J lost 4 bases, and 18 bases lay in between. CDR3 size: 17 residues. CDR3 amino acids: CASSLAAGPRDSYGYTF. The CDR3 DNA follows: TGTGCCAGCAGCTTAGCGGCAGGGCCTAGGGATTCCTATGGCTACACCTTC.

The gene calls are TRBV6-5 and TRBJ2-7; D is unresolved. Trimming stripped 6 bases from V and 6 bases from J, with 12 bases between. This CDR3 comprises 12 residues. Germline V CDR1 and CDR2: MNHEY, SVGAGI. CDR3 nucleotide sequence: TGTGCCAGCAGCGAGAACAATGGCGAGCAGTACTTC. This translates into CASSENNGEQYF.

This clonotype qualifies as medium-sized. V and J are TRBV5-6 and TRBJ2-7; possible D gene TRBD2, 5 bases. This CDR3 contains 15 residues. In germline, CDR1 is SGHDT, CDR2 YYEEEE. Between the trimmed V and J ends, which lost 1 base and 3 bases, there was a span of 14 bases. In DNA form, the CDR3 reads TGTGCCAGCAGCTTGAACGCAGCGGACCTCTACGAGCAGTACTTC. It yields the protein CASSLNAADLYEQYF.

About this clonotype: This sequence may be a read error, since a much larger clone differs from it by one base. The conserved closing phenylalanine or tryptophan is absent in this CDR3, likely reflecting a read error. The chain recombines TRBV20-1 with TRBJ2-5; 7 bases fit TRBD2. Per germline, CDR1 DFQATT and CDR2 SNEGSKA (reference sequence). This CDR3 spans 16 amino acids. V shed 7 bases and J 0 bases; nucleotides not matched to a gene: 14. This chain's CDR3 is CSVLSIGLADQETQYS. The CDR3 DNA reads as TGCAGTGTCTTGTCGATTGGGCTAGCGGACCAAGAGACCCAGTACTCC.

The chain is built from TRBV7-9 and TRBJ1-5; D is uncertain. CDR1 is SEHNR and CDR2 is FQNEAQ in the germline V gene (reference sequence). This CDR3 region has 16 residues. V lost 1 base to trimming and J lost 7 bases, with 17 bases between them. The CDR3 region has the DNA TGTGCCAGCAGCTTAGGATCCGGAGCAGGATCCCAGCCCCAGCATTTT. It specifies CASSLGSGAGSQPQHF.

The rearrangement uses TRBV29-1 and TRBJ1-2; TRBD1 matches at 7 bases. Germline V gene lookup returns CDR1 SQVTM and CDR2 ANQGSEA. With 6 bases clipped from V and 6 bases from J, the junction kept 10 bases outside the gene matches. This CDR3 region has 13 residues. Here the CDR3 DNA reads TGCAGCGTCGAGGGGGGACAGTGGAATGGCTACACCTTC. It is translated as CSVEGGQWNGYTF.

This clonotype ranks as medium-sized. The chain has TRBV7-9 and TRBJ2-5; the match to TRBD2 covers 10 bases. CDR1 SEHNR and CDR2 FQNEAQ come from the germline V gene (reference sequence). This CDR3 has 15 amino acids. V shed 0 bases and J 4 bases; nucleotides not matched to a gene: 2. CDR3 nucleotides: TGTGCCAGCAGCTTAGCAGCGGGAGGGCTAGAGACCCAGTACTTC. Its protein product is CASSLAAGGLETQYF.

By share of the sample, this clonotype is medium-sized. This chain joins TRBV27 and TRBJ2-2; 13 bases fit TRBD2. The CDR3 sequence is 16 residues long. The V gene end was trimmed by 6 bases and the J gene end by 7 bases; junction bases not matched to a gene: 8. From germline, CDR1 is MNHEY and CDR2 SMNVEV (reference sequence). DNA for the CDR3: TGTGCCAGCAGGGCACTAGCGGGGGGGCAGAGCGGGGAGCTGTTTTTT. This gives the protein CASRALAGGQSGELFF.

This clonotype qualifies as medium-sized. The genes are TRBV18 and TRBJ1-4; D gene ambiguous. This CDR3 comprises 15 residues. Germline assignment: CDR1 KGHSH and CDR2 LQKENI. Trimming took off 3 bases at V and 1 base at J, with 9 bases between the two ends. In nucleotides, the CDR3 is TGTGCCAGCTCACCGTCGGGCAGAACTAATGAAAAACTGTTTTTT. It yields the protein CASSPSGRTNEKLFF.

This clonotype has at least ten counts. J is TRBJ2-7 and V is TRBV7-2; TRBD2 matches 12 bases. Germline V CDR1 and CDR2: SGHTA, FQGNSA. The J segment lost 7 bases and the V segment lost 5 bases, leaving 6 bases of the junction unmatched. The CDR3 is 14 amino acids. CDR3 amino acids: CASSILGTSGEQYF. DNA of the CDR3: TGTGCCAGCAGCATACTTGGGACTAGCGGGGAGCAGTACTTC.

V gene TRBV20-1 combines with J gene TRBJ2-1; either TRBD1 or TRBD2 may supply D (6 bases each). In germline, CDR1 is DFQATT, CDR2 SNEGSKA (reference sequence). The CDR3 is 12 amino acids. Trimming took 2 bases from V and 16 from J, leaving 18 bases between them. CDR3: CSARRGDEWEFF. In nucleotides, the CDR3 is TGCAGTGCTAGAAGGGGGGACGAATGGGAATTCTTC.

This chain joins TRBV10-3 and TRBJ2-2; TRBD1 or TRBD2 may be the D gene (5 bases each). Germline V gene lookup returns CDR1 ENHRY and CDR2 SYGVKD. This CDR3 contains 14 residues. V lost 3 bases to trimming and J lost 7 bases, with 12 bases between them. The CDR3 DNA sequence: TGTGCCATCAGTGACCAGGGACGGGACGGGGAGCTGTTTTTT. Amino acids: CAISDQGRDGELFF.

In its sample, this clonotype was seen many times. The chain employs TRBV24-1 and TRBJ1-5; D call uncertain. Trimming took off 5 bases at V and 3 bases at J, with 4 bases between the two ends. Germline assignment: CDR1 KGHDR and CDR2 SFDVKD. This CDR3 is 12 amino acids long. The CDR3 loop reads CATSVFNQPQHF. The CDR3 DNA reads TGTGCCACCAGTGTTTTCAATCAGCCCCAGCATTTT.

In its sample, this clonotype is medium-sized. This chain connects TRBV12-3 or TRBV12-4 to TRBJ1-1; D not resolved. This CDR3 spans 14 amino acids. Trimming left V 5 bases short and J 1 base short, with 11 bases between. The CDR3 DNA is TGTGCCAGCAGTAACGGAATGGGGAACACTGAAGCTTTCTTT. This gives the protein CASSNGMGNTEAFF.

This clonotype is categorized as medium-sized. The V call is TRBV29-1, the J call TRBJ1-1, with TRBD1 identical over 10 bases. V lost 5 bases, J lost 12 bases, and 9 bases stayed unmatched. The CDR3 sequence is 12 residues long. Germline V CDR1 and CDR2: SQVTM, ANQGSEA. CDR3 coding DNA: TGCAGCGTTTTCGCCGACAGGGGGCATACTTTCTTT. Its protein product is CSVFADRGHTFF.

By frequency in the sample, this clonotype is medium-sized. The chain has TRBV12-3 or TRBV12-4 and TRBJ1-1; D gene ambiguous. This CDR3 region has 12 residues. V lost 3 bases to trimming and J lost 8 bases, with 10 bases between them. For the CDR3, the DNA is TGTGCCAGCAGTTTCTTGTGGCTAGAAGCTTTCTTT. It encodes CASSFLWLEAFF.

The chain uses TRBV29-1 and TRBJ2-5; D remains unclear. The CDR3 sequence is 12 residues long. Germline V gene data show CDR1 as SQVTM and CDR2 as ANQGSEA. Trimming shortened V by 6 bases and J by 0 bases, and 8 bases separated the two germline ends. CDR3 DNA: TGCAGCGTCCGGTTGTACCAAGAGACCCAGTACTTC. It yields the protein CSVRLYQETQYF.

By frequency in the sample, this clonotype is medium-sized. The chain carries TRBV5-1 and TRBJ1-1, with D uncertain. Trimming cost V 2 bases and J 1 base, with 9 bases left between them. Germline loops: CDR1 SGHRS, CDR2 YFSETQ. CDR3 size: 14 residues. The CDR3 nucleotides read TGCGCCAGCAGCTTCAGTCGGACGAACACTGAAGCTTTCTTT. This codes for CASSFSRTNTEAFF.